This T cell receptor beta chain was captured by sequencing in a study of response to subunit inactivated influenza vaccine. The CDR3 sequence is 15 residues long. V trimming: 5 bases; J trimming: 4 bases; junction bases outside the gene matches: 4. Study-wide points: Each seasonal influenza vaccination, the authors suggested, recruits few new T cells.

This clonotype has a handful of counts. Its antigen is as yet unknown. TCRdb called the RT-PCR reads again in MiXCR, with one record for every CDR3 protein. The sample yields around 580,000 distinct CDR3 sequences, approximately 14% seen once. The gene calls are TRBV12-3 or TRBV12-4 and TRBJ1-5; 11 bases match TRBD1. The input for sequencing was PBMCs from blood, taken roughly 12 days after vaccination. This clonotype originated in a man aged 50-59 years who received an inactivated influenza vaccine. The CDR3 here is CASSPGQGANQPQHF. Written as DNA, the CDR3 is TGTGCCAGCAGTCCCGGACAGGGGGCGAATCAGCCCCAGCATTTT.